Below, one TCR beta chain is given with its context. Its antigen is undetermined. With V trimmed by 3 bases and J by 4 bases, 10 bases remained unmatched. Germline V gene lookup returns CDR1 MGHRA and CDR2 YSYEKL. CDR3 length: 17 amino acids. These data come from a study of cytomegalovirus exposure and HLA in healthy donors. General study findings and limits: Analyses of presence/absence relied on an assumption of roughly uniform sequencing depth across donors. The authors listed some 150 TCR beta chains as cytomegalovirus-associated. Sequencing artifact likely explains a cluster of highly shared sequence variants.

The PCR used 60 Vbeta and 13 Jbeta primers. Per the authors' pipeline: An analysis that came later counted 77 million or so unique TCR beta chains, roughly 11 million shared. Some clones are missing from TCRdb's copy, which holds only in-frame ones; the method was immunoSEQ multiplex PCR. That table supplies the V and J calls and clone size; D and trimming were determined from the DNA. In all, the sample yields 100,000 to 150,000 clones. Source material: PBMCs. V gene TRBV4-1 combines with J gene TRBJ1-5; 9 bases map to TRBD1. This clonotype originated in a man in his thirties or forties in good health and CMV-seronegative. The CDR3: CASSQDPLGQGNQPQHF. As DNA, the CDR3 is TGCGCCAGCAGCCAGGATCCGCTGGGACAGGGTAATCAGCCCCAGCATTTT.